A single sample gave rise to the 18 T cell receptor beta chains below, sequenced in a study of human T cells and chemical hapten exposure. Time point reported: pre-sensitization, week 0. Sample treatment: therapeutic diphenylcyclopropenone sensitization with weekly scalp DPC. One entry per CDR3 protein results from TCRdb running MiXCR on the RACE reads. The repertoire holds fewer than 200,000 distinct CDR3 sequences, with around 30% as singletons. The sample was whole blood, taken in connection with sensitization to the hapten diphenylcyclopropenone (DPC). These receptors were taken from a woman aged 25 to 45 with alopecia areata. Some clones in this sample may be carry-over from other donors' samples.

This clonotype was counted at least ten times. This chain uses TRBV3-1 with TRBJ1-5; TRBD1 is a possible D gene (5 bases). Germline CDR1 and CDR2: LGHDT and YNNKEL (reference sequence). This CDR3 comprises 13 residues. Trimming left V 3 bases short and J 11 bases short, with 14 bases between. The CDR3 is CASSQGGLDAQHF. CDR3 bases: TGTGCCAGCAGCCAGGGGGGACTAGACGCCCAGCATTTT. The full variable domain, in which reference TRBV3-1 and TRBJ1-5 provide the parts outside the CDR3, is DTAVSQTPKYLVTQMGNDKSIKCEQNLGHDTMYWYKQDSKKFLKIMFSYNNKELIINETVPNRFSPKSPDKAHLNLHINSLELGDSAVYFCASSQGGLDAQHFGDGTRLSIL.

The rearrangement links TRBV7-9 to TRBJ2-7; 9 bases are shared with TRBD1. Per the germline V gene, CDR1 is SEHNR and CDR2 is FQNEAQ (reference sequence). This CDR3 has 11 amino acids. Trimming at V came to 5 bases and at J to 12 bases, leaving 5 bases not matched to a gene. The CDR3 sequence: CASSHTGGWYF. For the CDR3, the DNA is TGTGCCAGCAGCCATACAGGGGGCTGGTACTTC. Based on the CDR3 plus reference TRBV7-9 and TRBJ2-7, the full variable domain is DTGVSQNPRHKITKRGQNVTFRCDPISEHNRLYWYRQTLGQGPEFLTYFQNEAQLEKSRLLSDRFSAERPKGSFSTLEIQRTEQGDSAMYLCASSHTGGWYFGPGTRLTVT.

This clonotype was counted between two and nine times. The CDR3 reads CASSPIQGPGYF. DNA of the CDR3: TGTGCCAGCAGTCCAATCCAGGGGCCGGGGTACTTC. J is TRBJ2-7 and V is TRBV2; D is perhaps TRBD1 (6 bases). The V end was cut by 5 bases, the J end by 12 bases, with 17 bases between. Germline-derived CDR1 and CDR2 are SNHLY and FYNNEI. This CDR3 region has 12 residues.

The chain employs TRBV19 and TRBJ2-3; 11 nucleotides line up with TRBD1. V dropped 6 bases and J dropped 0; count of bases not matched to a gene: 2. The CDR3 has 15 residues. Germline V gives CDR1 LNHDA, CDR2 SQIVND (reference sequence). CDR3 bases: TGTGCCAGTAGGGACAGGGGGCAAAGCACAGATACGCAGTATTTT. The encoded protein is CASRDRGQSTDTQYF.

This clonotype was counted once. The chain carries TRBV7-2 and TRBJ2-7, with D perhaps matching TRBD2 (6 bases). The V end was cut by 5 bases, the J end by 5 bases, with 16 bases between. Per germline, CDR1 SGHTA and CDR2 FQGNSA. CDR3 length equals 14 residues. The chain's CDR3 is CASSPRSTSDEQYF. The CDR3 DNA reads TGTGCCAGCAGCCCACGCTCGACTAGTGACGAGCAGTACTTC.

The chain combines TRBV6-6 with TRBJ2-1, with D perhaps TRBD2 (5 bases). This CDR3 is 11 amino acids long. Trimming pared 6 bases from V and 15 bases from J, leaving 15 bases between. CDR1 MNHNY and CDR2 SVGAGI come from the germline V gene (reference sequence). The CDR3 sequence: CASRGDEGPFF. The CDR3 DNA follows: TGTGCCAGCAGAGGAGATGAGGGCCCGTTCTTC.

CDR3 protein: CASSPRAGGGKSTGEQFF. For the CDR3, the DNA is TGTGCCAGCTCACCACGGGCCGGAGGCGGCAAGAGTACGGGTGAGCAGTTCTTC. V is TRBV18 and J is TRBJ2-1; a weak D match, TRBD2 (5 bases). Germline V lookup: CDR1 KGHSH, CDR2 LQKENI. CDR3 length: 18 residues. Trimming took off 1 base at V and 9 bases at J, with 25 bases between the two ends.

The DNA for the CDR3 is TGCAGCCTTAGACAGGTCGGGGTGAACACTGAAGCTTTCTTT. The encoded protein is CSLRQVGVNTEAFF. The V gene is TRBV29-1, the J gene TRBJ1-1; D may be TRBD1 (6 bases). The V gene lost 8 bases and the J gene lost 0 bases, with 16 bases spanning the gap. The germline CDR1 and CDR2 sequences are SQVTM and ANQGSEA. This CDR3 spans 14 amino acids.

This clonotype showed up just a few times. V and J are TRBV30 and TRBJ2-1, with TRBD2 matching over 9 bases. Germline trimming cut 4 bases from V and 1 base from J; bases unmatched to any gene: 5. The CDR3 sequence is 15 residues long. Germline lookup yields CDR1 GTSNPN and CDR2 SVGIG (reference sequence). CDR3 nucleotides: TGTGCCTGGATTAAGACTAGCGGTTCCTACAATGAGCAGTTCTTC. Translation: CAWIKTSGSYNEQFF. The full variable domain, its missing parts supplied by reference TRBV30 and TRBJ2-1, is SQTIHQWPATLVQPVGSPLSLECTVEGTSNPNLYWYRQAAGRGLQLLFYSVGIGQISSEVPQNLSASRPQDRQFILSSKKLLLSDSGFYLCAWIKTSGSYNEQFFGPGTRLTVL.

J is TRBJ2-7 and V is TRBV10-3; weak D call: TRBD1 (5 bases). The CDR3 has 12 amino acids. With 6 bases removed from V and 3 bases from J, the gap between germline ends came to 9 bases. Germline values: CDR1 ENHRY, CDR2 SYGVKD. CDR3 sequence reads: CAISRDSYEQYF. DNA for the CDR3: TGTGCCATCAGCCGAGACAGCTACGAGCAGTACTTC.

This clonotype was detected many times. This chain uses TRBV27 with TRBJ2-5, with D possibly being TRBD1 (5 bases). The CDR3 length is 13 residues. From germline, CDR1 is MNHEY and CDR2 SMNVEV (reference sequence). The V gene lost 3 bases and the J gene lost 4 bases, with 9 bases spanning the gap. CDR3 region: CASSFRVRETQYF. CDR3 sequence (DNA): TGTGCCAGCAGTTTCAGGGTACGAGAGACCCAGTACTTC.

This clonotype was seen ten or more times. The chain recombines TRBV7-2 with TRBJ2-3, with 7 bases lining up with TRBD1. V trimming: 6 bases; J trimming: 7 bases; junction bases outside the gene matches: 4. The CDR3 is 12 amino acids. CDR1 SGHTA and CDR2 FQGNSA come from the germline V gene. The CDR3: CASRGDSHTQYF. The CDR3 bases are TGTGCCAGCAGAGGGGACAGCCATACGCAGTATTTT. The full variable domain, with the rest looked up from reference TRBV7-2 and TRBJ2-3, is GAGVSQSPSNKVTEKGKDVELRCDPISGHTALYWYRQSLGQGLEFLIYFQGNSAPDKSGLPSDRFSAERTGGSVSTLTIQRTQQEDSAVYLCASRGDSHTQYFGPGTRLTVL.

This clonotype was counted at least ten times. The chain couples TRBV20-1 to TRBJ2-3; D is tentatively TRBD1 or TRBD2 (6 bases each). The V end was cut by 6 bases, the J end by 5 bases, with 21 bases between. The germline V gene encodes CDR1 DFQATT and CDR2 SNEGSKA (reference sequence). This CDR3 has 15 amino acids. The CDR3 DNA is TGCAGTGCCCAATTAGGGGGGTTCCCCAGAGATACGCAGTATTTT. Amino acid sequence: CSAQLGGFPRDTQYF.

The V call is TRBV14, the J call TRBJ1-2, with D hard to call. The CDR3 spans 15 residues. Trimming removed 0 bases from V and 2 bases from J, with 10 bases in between. Germline V gene lookup returns CDR1 SGHDN and CDR2 FVKESK. CDR3 sequence: CASSQDQGGNYGYTF. The DNA of the CDR3 is TGTGCCAGCAGCCAAGATCAAGGAGGGAACTATGGCTACACCTTC.

There are a few counts of this clonotype. The chain has TRBV19 and TRBJ2-5; no reliable D call. From germline, CDR1 is LNHDA and CDR2 SQIVND (reference sequence). Trimming removed 1 base from V and 3 bases from J, with 6 bases in between. The CDR3 covers 13 residues. CDR3 amino acids: CASSIGREETQYF. DNA of the CDR3: TGTGCCAGTAGTATAGGGAGAGAAGAGACCCAGTACTTC.

The chain combines TRBV6-6 with TRBJ1-5; maybe TRBD1 (5 bases). The V gene lost 7 bases and the J gene lost 6 bases, with 19 bases spanning the gap. The germline CDR1 and CDR2 sequences are MNHNY and SVGAGI (reference sequence). This CDR3 contains 15 residues. This chain's CDR3 is CASTRHLSGTQPQHF. The CDR3 DNA reads as TGTGCCAGCACTCGACACCTAAGCGGGACTCAGCCCCAGCATTTT.

This clonotype was detected only a few times. The gene calls are TRBV18 and TRBJ1-2; D remains ambiguous. V gave up 6 bases and J gave up 5 bases, with 22 bases separating them. There are 16 residues in the CDR3. Per the germline V gene, CDR1 is KGHSH and CDR2 is LQKENI. Here the CDR3 DNA reads TGTGCCAGCTCCCCGACACACAACGCTGAACTATATGGCTACACCTTC. Encoded protein: CASSPTHNAELYGYTF. Full variable domain (rest looked up from reference TRBV18 and TRBJ1-2): NAGVMQNPRHLVRRRGQEARLRCSPMKGHSHVYWYRQLPEEGLKFMVYLQKENIIDESGMPKERFSAEFPKEGPSILRIQQVVRGDSAAYFCASSPTHNAELYGYTFGSGTRLTVV.

The chain is built from TRBV25-1 and TRBJ1-1; D not certain. V was shortened by 6 bases and J by 7 bases, with 9 bases between the two germline ends. From germline, CDR1 is MGHDK and CDR2 SYGVNS. The CDR3 has 11 residues. Here the CDR3 DNA reads TGTGCCAGCAGATTGGTGTATGAAGCTTTCTTT. This gives the protein CASRLVYEAFF.